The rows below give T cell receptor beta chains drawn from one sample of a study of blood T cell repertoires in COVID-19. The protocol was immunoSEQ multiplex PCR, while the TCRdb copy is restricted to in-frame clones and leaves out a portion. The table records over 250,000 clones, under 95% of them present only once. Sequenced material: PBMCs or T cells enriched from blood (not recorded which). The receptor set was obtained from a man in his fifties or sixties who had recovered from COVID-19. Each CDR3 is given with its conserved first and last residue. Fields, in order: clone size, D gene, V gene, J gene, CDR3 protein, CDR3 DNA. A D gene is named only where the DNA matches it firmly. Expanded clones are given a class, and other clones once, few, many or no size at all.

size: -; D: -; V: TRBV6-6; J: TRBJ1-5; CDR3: CASSHQGGSNQPQHF; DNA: TGTGCCAGCAGCCATCAGGGAGGGAGCAATCAGCCCCAGCATTTT
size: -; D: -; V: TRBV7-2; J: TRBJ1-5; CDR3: CASSLVMGLSNQPQHF; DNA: TGTGCCAGCAGCTTAGTCATGGGCTTAAGCAATCAGCCCCAGCATTTT
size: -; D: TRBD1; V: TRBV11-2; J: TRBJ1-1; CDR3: CASSYRTGFAFF; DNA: TGTGCCAGCAGCTACCGGACAGGGTTTGCTTTCTTT
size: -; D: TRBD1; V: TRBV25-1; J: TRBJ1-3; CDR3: CASSEGQGSGNTIYF; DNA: TGTGCCAGCAGTGAGGGACAGGGCTCTGGAAACACCATATATTTT
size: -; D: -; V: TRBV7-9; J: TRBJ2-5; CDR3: CASSFPPKETQYF; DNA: TGTGCCAGCAGCTTCCCCCCAAAAGAGACCCAGTACTTC
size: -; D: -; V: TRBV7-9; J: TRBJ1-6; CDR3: CASSLRGNNSPLHF; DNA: TGTGCCAGCAGCTTACGAGGGAATAATTCACCCCTCCACTTT
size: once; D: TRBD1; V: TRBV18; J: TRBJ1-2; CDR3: CASSHRQGLEGYTF; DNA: TGTGCCAGCTCACATCGACAGGGATTAGAGGGCTACACCTTC
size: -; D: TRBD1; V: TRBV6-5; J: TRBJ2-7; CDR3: CASRKPGQQYEQYF; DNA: TGTGCCAGCAGGAAACCGGGACAGCAGTACGAGCAGTACTTC
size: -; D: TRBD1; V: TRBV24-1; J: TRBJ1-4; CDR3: CATSDRDSFNEKLFF; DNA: TGTGCCACCAGTGACCGGGACAGCTTTAATGAAAAACTGTTTTTT
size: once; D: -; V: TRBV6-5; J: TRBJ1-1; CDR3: CASSSAGRRPNTEAFF; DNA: TGTGCCAGCAGTTCCGCGGGACGGAGACCGAACACTGAAGCTTTCTTT
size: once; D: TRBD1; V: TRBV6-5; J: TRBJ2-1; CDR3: CASSQGVEQFF; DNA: TGTGCCAGCAGTCAGGGGGTTGAGCAGTTCTTC
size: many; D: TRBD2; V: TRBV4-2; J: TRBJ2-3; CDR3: CASSQESGGGADTQYF; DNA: TGTGCCAGCAGCCAAGAATCGGGAGGAGGTGCAGATACGCAGTATTTT
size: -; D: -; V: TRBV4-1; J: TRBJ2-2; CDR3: CASSQDLARLNTGELFF; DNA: TGCGCCAGCAGCCAAGATTTAGCTAGGTTGAACACCGGGGAGCTGTTTTTT
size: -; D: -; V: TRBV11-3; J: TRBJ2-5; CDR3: CASSLGHSGETQYF; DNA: TGTGCCAGCAGCTTAGGACATAGCGGCGAGACCCAGTACTTC
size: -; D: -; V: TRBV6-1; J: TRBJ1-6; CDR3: CASSDGQRGNSPLHF; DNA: TGTGCCAGCAGTGACGGACAGCGGGGAAATTCACCCCTCCACTTT
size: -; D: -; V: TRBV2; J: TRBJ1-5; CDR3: CASMAGVYGNQPQHF; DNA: TGTGCCAGCATGGCAGGGGTGTACGGCAATCAGCCCCAGCATTTT
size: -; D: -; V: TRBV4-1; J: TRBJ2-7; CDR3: CASSQEPGAYEQYF; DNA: TGCGCCAGCAGCCAAGAGCCGGGAGCCTACGAGCAGTACTTC
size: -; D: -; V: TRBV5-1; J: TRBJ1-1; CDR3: CASSKQGGNTEAFF; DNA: TGCGCCAGCAGCAAACAGGGCGGGAACACTGAAGCTTTCTTT
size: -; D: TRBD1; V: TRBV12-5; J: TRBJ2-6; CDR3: CASGFHTGTGGDGANVLTF; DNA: TGTGCTAGTGGTTTCCATACCGGGACAGGGGGCGACGGGGCCAACGTCCTGACTTTC
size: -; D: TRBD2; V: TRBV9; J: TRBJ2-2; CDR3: CASSVGELAGGPNTGELFF; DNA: TGTGCCAGCAGCGTAGGAGAACTAGCGGGAGGACCTAACACCGGGGAGCTGTTTTTT
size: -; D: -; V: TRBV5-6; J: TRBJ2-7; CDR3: CASSPDTSYEQYF; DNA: TGTGCCAGCAGCCCTGACACCTCCTACGAGCAGTACTTC
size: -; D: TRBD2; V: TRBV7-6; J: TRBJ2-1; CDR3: CASSLVAGTNSYNEQFF; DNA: TGTGCCAGCAGCTTAGTTGCAGGGACTAACTCCTACAATGAGCAGTTCTTC
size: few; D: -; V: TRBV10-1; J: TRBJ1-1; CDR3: CASSEYRGSTEAFF; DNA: TGCGCCAGCAGTGAGTATCGGGGGAGCACTGAAGCTTTCTTT
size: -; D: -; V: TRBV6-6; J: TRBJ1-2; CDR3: CASSPEAHAYGYTF; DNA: TGTGCCAGCAGTCCCGAAGCCCACGCGTATGGCTACACCTTC
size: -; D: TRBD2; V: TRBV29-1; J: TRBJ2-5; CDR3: CSVEGTSRETQYF; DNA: TGCAGCGTTGAAGGGACTAGCCGAGAGACCCAGTACTTC
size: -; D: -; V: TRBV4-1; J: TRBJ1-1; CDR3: CASSQGRGRRTEAFF; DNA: TGCGCCAGCAGCCAGGGAAGGGGTAGAAGAACTGAAGCTTTCTTT
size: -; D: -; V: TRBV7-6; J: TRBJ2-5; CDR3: CASSLAKGNRRTQYF; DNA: TGTGCCAGCAGCTTAGCGAAGGGGAACAGGAGGACCCAGTACTTC
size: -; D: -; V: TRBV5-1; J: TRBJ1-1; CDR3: CASSLVLRVNTEAFF; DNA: TGCGCCAGCAGCTTGGTTTTGCGGGTGAACACTGAAGCTTTCTTT
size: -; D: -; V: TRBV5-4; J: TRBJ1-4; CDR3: CASSGPPNNEKLFF; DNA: TGTGCCAGCAGCGGCCCACCCAATAATGAAAAACTGTTTTTT
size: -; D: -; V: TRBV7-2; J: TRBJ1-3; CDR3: CASSMMGGFGGNTIYF; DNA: TGTGCCAGCAGTATGATGGGGGGGTTTGGGGGAAACACCATATATTTT
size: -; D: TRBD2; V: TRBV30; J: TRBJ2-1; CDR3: CAWNPSGSFYNEQFF; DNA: TGTGCCTGGAACCCTAGCGGGTCATTCTACAATGAGCAGTTCTTC
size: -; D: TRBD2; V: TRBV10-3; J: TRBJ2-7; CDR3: CAITASGTNEQYF; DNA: TGTGCCATCACAGCTAGCGGGACCAACGAGCAGTACTTC
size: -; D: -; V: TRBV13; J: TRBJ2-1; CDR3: CASSLDLISSYNEQFF; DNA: TGTGCCAGCAGCTTAGACTTAATCTCCTCCTACAATGAGCAGTTCTTC
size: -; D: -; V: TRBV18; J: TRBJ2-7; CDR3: CASSPRGTNYEQYF; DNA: TGTGCCAGCTCACCGCGGGGGACAAACTACGAGCAGTACTTC
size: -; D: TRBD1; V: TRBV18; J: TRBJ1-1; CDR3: CASSADRGGTEAFF; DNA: TGTGCCAGCTCAGCGGACAGGGGTGGCACTGAAGCTTTCTTT
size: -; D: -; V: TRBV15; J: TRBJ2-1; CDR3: CATSMGLTGANKYNEQFF; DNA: TGTGCCACCAGCATGGGGTTGACGGGAGCGAACAAATACAATGAGCAGTTCTTC
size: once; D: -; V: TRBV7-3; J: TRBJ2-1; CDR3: CASSNFGGAHEQFF; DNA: TGTGCCAGCAGCAACTTTGGGGGGGCCCATGAGCAGTTCTTC
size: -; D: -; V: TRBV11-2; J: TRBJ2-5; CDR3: CASSRRPNPTGETQYF; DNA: TGTGCCAGCAGCCGTAGGCCCAACCCGACAGGCGAGACCCAGTACTTC
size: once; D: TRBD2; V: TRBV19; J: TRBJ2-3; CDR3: CASRTSGITDTQYF; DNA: TGTGCCAGTCGGACTAGCGGGATCACAGATACGCAGTATTTT
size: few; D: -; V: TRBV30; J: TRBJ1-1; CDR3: CAWSPVGPHGGNTEAFF; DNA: TGTGCCTGGAGTCCCGTTGGCCCCCACGGGGGAAACACTGAAGCTTTCTTT
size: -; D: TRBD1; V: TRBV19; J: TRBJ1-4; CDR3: CASSAHPPGQGAGKLFF; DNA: TGTGCCAGTAGTGCCCACCCCCCGGGACAGGGGGCTGGAAAACTGTTTTTT
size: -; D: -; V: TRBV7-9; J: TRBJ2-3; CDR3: CASSLAALDTQYF; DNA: TGTGCCAGCAGCTTAGCAGCGTTAGATACGCAGTATTTT